This T cell receptor beta chain comes out of a study of graft-versus-host responses after intestinal transplantation. About the study: Each recipient received anti-thymocyte globulin induction, then tacrolimus and steroids for roughly 3 years.

V lost 5 bases and J lost 3, with 16 bases in between. This CDR3 spans 15 amino acids. In germline, CDR1 is SEHNR, CDR2 FQNEAQ (reference sequence). This clone is a singleton in its sample. Its antigen is still unknown. Whole-study findings and limits: Circulating GvH clones peaking coincided with falling HvG clones soon after transplant.

The assay was immunoSEQ multiplex PCR, and TCRdb's table has in-frame clones only and misses some. This table holds about 70,000 clones, about 92% found once. The V and J genes are TRBV7-9 and TRBJ2-5, with a possible D match to TRBD2 (5 bases). The sample in question was unstimulated CD8+ T cells sorted from spleen or lymph node cells, obtained before intestinal transplant. This receptor was identified in a human donor who received an intestinal transplant. For the CDR3, the DNA is TGTGCCAGCAGCCCCTACGTCCTAGCTAAAGAGACCCAGTACTTC. As protein: CASSPYVLAKETQYF. The complete variable domain, with remaining parts taken from reference TRBV7-9 and TRBJ2-5, reads DTGVSQNPRHKITKRGQNVTFRCDPISEHNRLYWYRQTLGQGPEFLTYFQNEAQLEKSRLLSDRFSAERPKGSFSTLEIQRTEQGDSAMYLCASSPYVLAKETQYFGPGTRLLVL.